Detailed here is one T cell receptor (beta chain). Its antigen remains unidentified. These data come from a study of shared clonotypes between healthy human individuals. Whole-study results and caveats: Clonotypes that were shared across a few donors made up around 5% of naive CD4 clonotypes.

Nashville, Tennessee was home to all donors, each a Caucasian adult. Into CD45RA+ naive and CD45RA-negative memory subsets, the CD4+ cells were split. V dropped 6 bases and J dropped 2 bases, with 18 bases sitting between them. This CDR3 spans 15 amino acids. Germline CDR1 SGHRS, CDR2 YFSETQ. TCRdb's table, derived via immunoSEQ multiplex PCR, lists solely in-frame clones and lacks some. The table shows some 2,100,000 clones, with roughly 95% occurring only once. The clonotype originates from a man aged 18 to 35 in good health. The J gene is TRBJ2-7, the V gene TRBV5-1; D gene unclear. Sequences were obtained from naive CD4+ T cells sorted from blood. Sample subset: CD45RA+ positively selected. CDR3 bases: TGCGCCAGCACGTCAGGCAGCGCTATTCCCTACGAGCAGTACTTC. Its protein product is CASTSGSAIPYEQYF.